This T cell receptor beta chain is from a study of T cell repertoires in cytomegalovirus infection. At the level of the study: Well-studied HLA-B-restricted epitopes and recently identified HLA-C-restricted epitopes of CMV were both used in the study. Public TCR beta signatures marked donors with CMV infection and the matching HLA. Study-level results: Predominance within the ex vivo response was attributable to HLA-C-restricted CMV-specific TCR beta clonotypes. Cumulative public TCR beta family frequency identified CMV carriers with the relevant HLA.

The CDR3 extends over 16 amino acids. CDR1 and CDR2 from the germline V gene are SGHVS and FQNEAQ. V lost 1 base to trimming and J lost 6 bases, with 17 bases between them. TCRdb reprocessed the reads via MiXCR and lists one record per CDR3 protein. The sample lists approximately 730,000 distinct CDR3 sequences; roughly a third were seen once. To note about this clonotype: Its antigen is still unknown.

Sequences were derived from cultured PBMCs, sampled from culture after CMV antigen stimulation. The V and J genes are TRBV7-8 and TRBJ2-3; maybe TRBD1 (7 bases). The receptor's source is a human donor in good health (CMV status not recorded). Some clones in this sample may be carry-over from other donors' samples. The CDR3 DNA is TGTGCCAGCAGCTTAGGCCCGTCAGGGGGGCAGGATACGCAGTATTTT. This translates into CASSLGPSGGQDTQYF.